Sequencing of this T cell receptor beta chain was carried out in a study of CD8 T cells in ankylosing spondylitis. This CDR3 region has 18 residues. This clonotype occurred a few times. Its antigen is not known. Using quantitative 5'-RACE with molecular barcodes, the authors made TCR beta libraries. TCRdb reprocessed the 5' RACE reads with MiXCR, giving one entry per CDR3 protein. Among about 540,000 distinct CDR3 sequences listed, roughly an eighth were seen once. Findings of the study overall: Clones linked with disease were CD8+ and fairly uncommon in the peripheral blood. Disease-linked clones were reportedly significantly enriched in matched ankylosing spondylitis synovial fluid. One TCR beta motif, made up of fewer than 10 highly homologous variants, appeared characteristic of ankylosing spondylitis blood.

Sequenced material: blood, either unsorted or a sorted T cell fraction (not recorded which). The genes are TRBV21-1 and TRBJ1-6. TRBV21-1 is given as a pseudogene. This receptor was obtained from a male donor with ankylosing spondylitis. Here the CDR3 DNA reads TGTGCCAGCAGCAAAGGAGGATGTAACCTCACTTATAATTCACCCCTCCACTTT. This sequence encodes CASSKGGCNLTYNSPLHF.